A selection of T cell receptor beta chains follows, all from one sample in a study of early stage breast cancer tumors. Clones were read by immunoSEQ multiplex PCR, and TCRdb kept only the in-frame ones, dropping some. Of 4,500 to 6,000 clones detected, 55% to 75% appear once; the ten largest clones hold around 16%. The specimen sequenced was breast tumor tissue. The receptor set was obtained from a person between 60 and 70 years old with breast cancer. Each CDR3 is given with its conserved first and last residue.

CDR3 protein: CASSWPKGQPFYGYTF
J gene: TRBJ1-2
V gene: TRBV19

CDR3 protein: CASSLFRAGGYNEQFF
J gene: TRBJ2-1
V gene: TRBV5-1

CDR3 protein: CATKPGHLSSGANVLTF
J gene: TRBJ2-6
V gene: TRBV15

CDR3 protein: CASSPRGPDTQYF
J gene: TRBJ2-3
V gene: TRBV7-9

CDR3 protein: CASRKPGRPNTGELFF
J gene: TRBJ2-2
V gene: TRBV7-8

CDR3 protein: CASSLFFLGRDRTTGELFF
J gene: TRBJ2-2
V gene: TRBV28

CDR3 protein: CASSPLGNSNQPQHF
J gene: TRBJ1-5
V gene: TRBV28

CDR3 protein: CAWSGLAGRYEQYF
J gene: TRBJ2-7
V gene: TRBV30

CDR3 protein: CASKATPQETQYF
J gene: TRBJ2-5
V gene: TRBV7-2

CDR3 protein: CASSPESGAGGYTF
J gene: TRBJ1-2
V gene: TRBV7-2

CDR3 protein: CASSFGVGSSGNTIYF
J gene: TRBJ1-3
V gene: TRBV7-8

CDR3 protein: CASSPQGGQFNGELFF
J gene: TRBJ2-2
V gene: TRBV18

CDR3 protein: CASSTNRGDTEAFF
J gene: TRBJ1-1
V gene: TRBV18

CDR3 protein: CASSRSYSSYEQYF
J gene: TRBJ2-7
V gene: TRBV7-8

CDR3 protein: CASSPPGAQEADTQYF
J gene: TRBJ2-3
V gene: TRBV19

CDR3 protein: CSVDYQGGSSTQYF
J gene: TRBJ2-3
V gene: TRBV29-1

CDR3 protein: CASSSTHNGYTF
J gene: TRBJ1-2
V gene: TRBV28

CDR3 protein: CASSEAKDFYEQYF
J gene: TRBJ2-7
V gene: TRBV6-1

CDR3 protein: CAWSVWGTSGVLGTGELFF
J gene: TRBJ2-2
V gene: TRBV30

CDR3 protein: CASSWGGGQNTGELFF
J gene: TRBJ2-2
V gene: TRBV9

CDR3 protein: CASSSPNLWLDGYTF
J gene: TRBJ1-2
V gene: TRBV28

CDR3 protein: CASSLSRSTETQYF
J gene: TRBJ2-5
V gene: TRBV7-2

CDR3 protein: CASSDPGQVITWQYF
J gene: TRBJ2-7
V gene: TRBV6-1

CDR3 protein: CASSLYRGNTIYF
J gene: TRBJ1-3
V gene: TRBV28

CDR3 protein: CASSEDYYEQYF
J gene: TRBJ2-7
V gene: TRBV25-1

CDR3 protein: CASSPLHGTGGRSYEQYF
J gene: TRBJ2-7
V gene: TRBV28

CDR3 protein: CASSLASGGTFHEQFF
J gene: TRBJ2-1
V gene: TRBV7-8

CDR3 protein: CASSADRSETQYF
J gene: TRBJ2-5
V gene: TRBV2

CDR3 protein: CASSYPQFGANVLTF
J gene: TRBJ2-6
V gene: TRBV6-6

CDR3 protein: CASSNGQLDNEKLFF
J gene: TRBJ1-4
V gene: TRBV19

CDR3 protein: CASSLPTSGSYNEQFF
J gene: TRBJ2-1
V gene: TRBV5-1

CDR3 protein: CASSRRDTQYF
J gene: TRBJ2-3
V gene: TRBV14

CDR3 protein: CASSLPGPLKETQYF
J gene: TRBJ2-5
V gene: TRBV5-4

CDR3 protein: CASSRGTGDNQPQHF
J gene: TRBJ1-5
V gene: TRBV5-4

CDR3 protein: CASSDGTAYYGYTF
J gene: TRBJ1-2
V gene: TRBV6-1

CDR3 protein: CASSLLSGAGTDTQYF
J gene: TRBJ2-3
V gene: TRBV7-6

CDR3 protein: CASSPNTVSYEQYF
J gene: TRBJ2-7
V gene: TRBV11-2

CDR3 protein: CASSRPGVEGYTF
J gene: TRBJ1-2
V gene: TRBV5-6

CDR3 protein: CAGGQPGLNTEAFF
J gene: TRBJ1-1
V gene: TRBV6-5

CDR3 protein: CAVGLASNEQFF
J gene: TRBJ2-1
V gene: TRBV6-6

CDR3 protein: CASDRDQETQYF
J gene: TRBJ2-5
V gene: TRBV2

CDR3 protein: CASSTLAGGLRNEQFF
J gene: TRBJ2-1
V gene: TRBV27

CDR3 protein: CASSFYPGELFF
J gene: TRBJ2-2
V gene: TRBV11-2

CDR3 protein: CASMGTGGSNEQFF
J gene: TRBJ2-1
V gene: TRBV5-1

CDR3 protein: CASSPGTVPYEQYF
J gene: TRBJ2-7
V gene: TRBV2

CDR3 protein: CASSSWTSRETQYF
J gene: TRBJ2-5
V gene: TRBV5-6

CDR3 protein: CASSPRQGAGEKLFF
J gene: TRBJ1-4
V gene: TRBV9

CDR3 protein: CASSLGQGKEETQYF
J gene: TRBJ2-5
V gene: TRBV5-1

CDR3 protein: CASSGQGTQPQHF
J gene: TRBJ1-5
V gene: TRBV2

CDR3 protein: CASSSGAREKLFF
J gene: TRBJ1-4
V gene: TRBV27

CDR3 protein: CASSKAKASGYNEQFF
J gene: TRBJ2-1
V gene: TRBV21-1

CDR3 protein: CASGRRNRGRSETQYF
J gene: TRBJ2-5
V gene: TRBV2

CDR3 protein: CASAEGTANEKLFF
J gene: TRBJ1-4
V gene: TRBV5-1